The present entry profiles one T cell receptor (beta chain) with its context. The clone's antigen remains unknown. It has no much larger one-base neighbor in the sample; base qualities were not kept. CDR1 and CDR2 were assigned from the germline V gene as SGHVS and FQNEAQ. Inclusive of the bounding cysteine and phenylalanine, the CDR3 is 14 residues long. Only the CDR3 DNA stays, 42 bases, in frame from base 1. V sheds 7 bases and J sheds 2 bases, leaving 14 bases between their ends. This entry is derived from a study of shared clonotypes between healthy human individuals (dated by TCRdb to the early 2020s). Notes on the research overall: Two women and three men aged 18 to 49 years were included in the cohort. For each donor, CD4 naive and CD4 memory were each run on three plates, CD8 naive on two plates, and CD8 memory on one plate. To estimate repertoire size and how much clonotype sharing occurs between individuals, the study deeply sequenced the blood TCR repertoires of about five healthy adults. To increase sequencing depth and limit assay-specific biases, different laboratories used diverse techniques to prepare libraries and sequence TCR repertoires. Leukapheresis yielded between about 0.85 and 10 billion PBMCs per donor.

On the study overall, not on this receptor specifically: Compared with non-shared clonotypes, clonotypes shared by all four sorted-subset donors had higher generation probabilities. Pairwise subsampling led to the expectation that sequencing depth would affect the degree of clonotype sharing among donors. Sampling was restricted to blood, and TCR repertoires in tissues likely differ from the TCR repertoires found in blood. Larger estimated clonotype richness was generally found for naive subsets than for memory subsets. Even with the large sequencing depth, rarefaction of the sorted-subset datasets indicated that sequencing was incomplete. Across several donors, approximately 5% of naive CD4, over 3% of naive CD8, approximately 2.5% of memory CD4, and 0.4% of memory CD8 clonotypes were shared. Because the study included only a small number of donors, the genetic and exposure-history diversity represented was limited.

Using the deep immunoSEQ assay, TCR CDR3 regions were amplified from genomic DNA by multiplex PCR. For each cell subset, the extracted genomic DNA was distributed evenly across all wells of several immunoSEQ 96-well plates, and each plate served as one replicate. Each replicate PCR for sorted subsets received about 180 ng genomic DNA, equal to roughly 29,000 T cell genomes. The purified libraries were quantified using a Qubit 3.0 fluorometer, sized with a Bioanalyzer 2100, and then quantified again using the KAPA Library Quantification kit. Each immunoSEQ 96-well plate was sequenced on its own single-read 150-cycle Illumina NextSeq 550 flow cell. On the authors' methods: Because the immunoSEQ output included only junctional sequences and no quality scores, the filtering could not be the same as the filtering used for full-length reads. Sequences were annotated with PyIR, a Python wrapper for IgBLAST v1.9, and V/J genes and CDR3 were assigned using IMGT germline references. Any read was removed if the V/J assignment was weak (E-value above 1e-6), the CDR3 was missing, or the read contained stop codons, out-of-frame junctions, or ambiguous translated residues. A V3J clonotype was defined by an identical inferred V gene, J gene, and CDR3 amino acid sequence. The percentage overlap between two repertoires was calculated by dividing the number of shared unique clonotypes by the size of the smaller repertoire. Three approaches were used to assess repertoire richness: RTK rarefaction, the Chao1 estimator, and Recon v2.1 estimates of unobserved clonotypes. OLGA was used to compute generation probabilities for all TCRbeta clonotypes that the gDNA method yielded from a handful of donors. The immuneACCESS repertoire file appears here via TCRdb, limited to in-frame rearrangements. These files lack a portion of the clones; in checked studies, under half of the deficit traces to unresolved V genes, and the cause of the others is not known. The DNA gave D and trimming, while V, J and clone size come from that table. A total of about 1 million clones appear in this sample, approximately 68% of them only once. About 1.5% of the sample belongs to the ten largest clones.

The donors were healthy, HIV-negative adults who had no recently reported acute infections or vaccinations. Only Caucasian adults living in Nashville, Tennessee, USA were represented among the donors. Magnetic negative selection was used to enrich CD4+ T cells, after which naive cells were positively selected on CD45RA and the negative fraction became the memory subset. Blood was obtained by leukapheresis, after which PBMCs were separated by Ficoll-Histopaque density gradient centrifugation and cryopreserved in liquid nitrogen vapor phase. Analytical flow cytometry was used to check the purity and quantity of every magnetically sorted T cell population. Genomic DNA was isolated from each sorted fraction and quantified by UV absorbance on a Nanodrop 2000c.

The chain is assembled from TRBV7-8 and TRBJ1-1; a weak D assignment points to TRBD1 (5 bases agree). The clonotype was recovered from a man younger than 35 in good health. The sequencing input was memory CD4+ T cells sorted from blood. The cell subset or site label of this sample denotes: CD45RA-negative fraction. Read as DNA, the sequence is TGTGCCAGCACCTCCAGCGGGGGAAACACTGAAGCTTTCTTT. It is translated as CASTSSGGNTEAFF.